This T cell receptor (beta chain) was found in a study of beta chain features in type 1 diabetes. Study-level findings and limits: Type 1 diabetes patients had moderately but significantly shorter TCRB CDR3s in all four CD4+ subsets. Cells that show high TCR expression could be over-represented by cDNA sequencing.

Concerning this clone itself: The antigen is unknown.

The investigators reverse transcribed all of the isolated RNA, so they sequenced expressed TCRB transcripts. Produced via immunoSEQ multiplex PCR; TCRdb's table is partial and in-frame only. This sample yields around 250,000 clones, of which around 24% are seen a single time; roughly 0.011% belongs to the top ten. Sequenced material: naive CD4+ T cells from blood. The source is a young woman with type 1 diabetes.

The CDR3 sequence is CASKETGEPQHF. The CDR3 bases are TGTGCCAGCAAGGAAACAGGGGAGCCCCAGCATTTT. The gene calls are TRBV28 and TRBJ1-5, with 7 bases that match TRBD1. The V and J ends lost 7 bases and 8 bases, in that order; junction bases with no gene match: 5. From germline, CDR1 is MDHEN and CDR2 SYDVKM. The CDR3 runs 12 residues. Looking up the rest from reference TRBV28 and TRBJ1-5 gives the full variable domain: DVKVTQSSRYLVKRTGEKVFLECVQDMDHENMFWYRQDPGLGLRLIYFSYDVKMKEKGDIPEGYSVSREKKERFSLILESASTNQTSMYLCASKETGEPQHFGDGTRLSIL.